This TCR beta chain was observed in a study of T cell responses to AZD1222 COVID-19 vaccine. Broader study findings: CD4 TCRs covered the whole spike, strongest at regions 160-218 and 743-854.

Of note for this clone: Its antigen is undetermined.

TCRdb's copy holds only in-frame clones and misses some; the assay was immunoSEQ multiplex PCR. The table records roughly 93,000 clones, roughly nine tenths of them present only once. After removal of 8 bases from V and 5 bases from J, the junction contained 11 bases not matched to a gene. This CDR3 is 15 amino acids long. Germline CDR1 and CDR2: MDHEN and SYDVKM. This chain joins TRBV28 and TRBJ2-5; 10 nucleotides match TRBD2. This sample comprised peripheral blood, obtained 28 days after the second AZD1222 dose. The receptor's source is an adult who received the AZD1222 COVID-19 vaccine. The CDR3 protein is CASAKRGGSRETQYF. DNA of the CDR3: TGTGCCAGCGCCAAGCGGGGGGGCAGCCGGGAGACCCAGTACTTC.